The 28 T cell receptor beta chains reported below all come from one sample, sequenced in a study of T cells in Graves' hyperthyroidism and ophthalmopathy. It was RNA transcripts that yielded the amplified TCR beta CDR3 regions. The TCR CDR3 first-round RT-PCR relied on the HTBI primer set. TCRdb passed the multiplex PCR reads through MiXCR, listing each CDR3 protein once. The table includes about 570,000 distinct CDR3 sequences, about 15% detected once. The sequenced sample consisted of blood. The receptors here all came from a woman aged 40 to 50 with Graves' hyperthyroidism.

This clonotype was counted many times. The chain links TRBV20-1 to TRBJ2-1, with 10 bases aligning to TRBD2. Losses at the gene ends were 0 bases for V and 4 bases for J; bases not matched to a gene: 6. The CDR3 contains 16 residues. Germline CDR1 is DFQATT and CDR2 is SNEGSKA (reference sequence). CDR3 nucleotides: TGCAGTGCTAGAGATCGTCGGACTAGCGGATACAATGAGCAGTTCTTC. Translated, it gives CSARDRRTSGYNEQFF.

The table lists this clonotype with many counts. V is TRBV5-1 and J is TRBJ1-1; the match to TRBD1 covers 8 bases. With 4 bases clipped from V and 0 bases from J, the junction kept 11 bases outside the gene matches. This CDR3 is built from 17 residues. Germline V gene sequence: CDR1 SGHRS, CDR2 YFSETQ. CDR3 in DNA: TGCGCCAGCAGCACCGGACAGGGCGGTCAGATGAACACTGAAGCTTTCTTT. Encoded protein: CASSTGQGGQMNTEAFF.

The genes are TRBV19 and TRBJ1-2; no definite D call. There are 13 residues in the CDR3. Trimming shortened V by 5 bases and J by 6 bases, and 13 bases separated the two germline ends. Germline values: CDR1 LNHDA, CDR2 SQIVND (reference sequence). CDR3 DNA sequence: TGTGCCAGTAGTGGACCTCCGATGGATGGCTACACCTTC. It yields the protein CASSGPPMDGYTF.

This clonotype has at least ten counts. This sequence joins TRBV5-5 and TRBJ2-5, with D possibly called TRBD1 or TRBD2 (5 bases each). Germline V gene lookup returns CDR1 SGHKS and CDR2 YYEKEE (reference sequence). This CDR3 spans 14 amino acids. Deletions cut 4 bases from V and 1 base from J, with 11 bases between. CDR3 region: CASSAGAVQETQYF. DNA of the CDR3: TGTGCCAGCAGCGCCGGGGCCGTCCAAGAGACCCAGTACTTC.

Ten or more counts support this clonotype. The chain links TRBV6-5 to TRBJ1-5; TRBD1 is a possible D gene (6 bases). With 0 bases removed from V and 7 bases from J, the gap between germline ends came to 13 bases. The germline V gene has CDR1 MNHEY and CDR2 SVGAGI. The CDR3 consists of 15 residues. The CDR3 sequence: CASSYSKTGKQPQHF. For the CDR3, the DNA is TGTGCCAGCAGTTACTCGAAAACAGGGAAGCAGCCCCAGCATTTT.

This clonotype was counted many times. The CDR3 is CASQPSRAGGTDTQYF. The CDR3 DNA sequence: TGTGCCAGCCAACCCTCTAGGGCGGGAGGTACAGATACGCAGTATTTT. This chain connects TRBV18 to TRBJ2-3; 8 bases map to TRBD2. From germline, CDR1 is KGHSH and CDR2 LQKENI. With V trimmed by 8 bases and J by 3 bases, 13 bases remained unmatched. This CDR3 contains 16 residues.

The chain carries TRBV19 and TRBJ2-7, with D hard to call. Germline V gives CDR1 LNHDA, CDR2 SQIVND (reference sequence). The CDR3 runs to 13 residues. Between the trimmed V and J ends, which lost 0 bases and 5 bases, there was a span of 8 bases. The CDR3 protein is CASSIDVSHEQYF. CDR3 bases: TGTGCCAGTAGTATAGATGTGAGCCACGAGCAGTACTTC.

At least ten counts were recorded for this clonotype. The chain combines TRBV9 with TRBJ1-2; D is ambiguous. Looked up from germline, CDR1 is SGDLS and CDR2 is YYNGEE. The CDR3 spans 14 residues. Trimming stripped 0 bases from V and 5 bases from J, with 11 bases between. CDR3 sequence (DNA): TGTGCCAGCAGCGTAGGGGATTACGAATATGGCTACACCTTC. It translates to CASSVGDYEYGYTF.

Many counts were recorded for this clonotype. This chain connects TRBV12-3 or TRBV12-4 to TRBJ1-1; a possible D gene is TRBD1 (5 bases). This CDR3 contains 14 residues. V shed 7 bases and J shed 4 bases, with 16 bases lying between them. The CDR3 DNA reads TGTGCCAGCACCCCCCGGGGACCGGGCACTGAAGCTTTCTTT. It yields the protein CASTPRGPGTEAFF.

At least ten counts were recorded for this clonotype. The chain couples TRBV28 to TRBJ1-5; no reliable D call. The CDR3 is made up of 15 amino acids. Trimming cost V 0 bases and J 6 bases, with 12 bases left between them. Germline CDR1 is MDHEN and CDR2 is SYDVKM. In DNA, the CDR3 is TGTGCCAGCAGTTTATGGGTGGGCGAGAGTCAGCCCCAGCATTTT. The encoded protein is CASSLWVGESQPQHF.

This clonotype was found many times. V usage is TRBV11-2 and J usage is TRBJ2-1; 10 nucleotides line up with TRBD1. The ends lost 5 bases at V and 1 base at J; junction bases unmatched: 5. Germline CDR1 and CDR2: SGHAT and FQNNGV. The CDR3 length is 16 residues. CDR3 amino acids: CASSIGQGVSYNEQFF. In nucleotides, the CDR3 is TGTGCCAGCAGCATTGGACAGGGGGTGTCCTACAATGAGCAGTTCTTC.

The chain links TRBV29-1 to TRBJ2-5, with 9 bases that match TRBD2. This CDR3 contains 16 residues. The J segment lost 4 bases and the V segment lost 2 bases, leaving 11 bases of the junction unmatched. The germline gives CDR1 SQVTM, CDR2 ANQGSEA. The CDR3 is CSVETPLAGTVETQYF. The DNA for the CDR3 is TGCAGCGTTGAAACCCCGCTAGCGGGGACCGTAGAGACCCAGTACTTC.

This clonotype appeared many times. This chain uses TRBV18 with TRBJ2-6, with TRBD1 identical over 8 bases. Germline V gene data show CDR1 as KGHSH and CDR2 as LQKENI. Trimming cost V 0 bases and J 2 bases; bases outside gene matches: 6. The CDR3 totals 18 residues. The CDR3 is CASSPPEGTGPGANVLTF. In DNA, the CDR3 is TGTGCCAGCTCACCACCGGAGGGGACAGGTCCTGGGGCCAACGTCCTGACTTTC.

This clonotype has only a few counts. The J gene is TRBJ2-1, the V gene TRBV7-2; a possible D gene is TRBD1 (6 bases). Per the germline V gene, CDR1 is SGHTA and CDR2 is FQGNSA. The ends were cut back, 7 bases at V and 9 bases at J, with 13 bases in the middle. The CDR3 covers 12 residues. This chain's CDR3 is CASTYRVGEQFF. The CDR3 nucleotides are TGTGCCAGCACCTACAGGGTTGGTGAGCAGTTCTTC. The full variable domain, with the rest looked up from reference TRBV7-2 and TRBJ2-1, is GAGVSQSPSNKVTEKGKDVELRCDPISGHTALYWYRQSLGQGLEFLIYFQGNSAPDKSGLPSDRFSAERTGGSVSTLTIQRTQQEDSAVYLCASTYRVGEQFFGPGTRLTVL.

CDR3 in amino acids: CASSLSSDTYEQYF. The DNA for the CDR3 is TGTGCCAGCAGCTTGTCCAGTGATACCTACGAGCAGTACTTC. The V gene is TRBV5-8, the J gene TRBJ2-7; no clear D. V was clipped by 1 base and J by 2 bases, with 10 bases between them. The CDR3 is 14 residues long. Per germline, CDR1 SGHTS and CDR2 YDEGEE.

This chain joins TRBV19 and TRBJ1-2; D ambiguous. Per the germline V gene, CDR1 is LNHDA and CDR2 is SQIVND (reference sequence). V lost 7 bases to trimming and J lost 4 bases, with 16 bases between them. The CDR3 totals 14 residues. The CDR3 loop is CASTTGDTSYGYTF. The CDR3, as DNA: TGTGCCAGTACCACCGGAGACACGAGCTATGGCTACACCTTC.

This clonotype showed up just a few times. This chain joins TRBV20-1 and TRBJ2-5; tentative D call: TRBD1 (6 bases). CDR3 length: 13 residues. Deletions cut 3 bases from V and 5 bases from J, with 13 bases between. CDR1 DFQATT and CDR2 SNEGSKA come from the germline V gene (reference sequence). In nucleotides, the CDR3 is TGCAGTGCTAGTGCAGGGGTGGGGGAGACCCAGTACTTC. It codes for CSASAGVGETQYF.

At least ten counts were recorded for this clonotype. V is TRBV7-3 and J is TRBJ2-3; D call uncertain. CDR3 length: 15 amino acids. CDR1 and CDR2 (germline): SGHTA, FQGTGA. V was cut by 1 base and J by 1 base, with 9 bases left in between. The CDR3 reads CASSLMSQGTDTQYF. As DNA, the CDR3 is TGTGCCAGCAGCTTAATGTCTCAGGGCACAGATACGCAGTATTTT. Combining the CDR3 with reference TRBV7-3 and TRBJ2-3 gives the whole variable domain GAGVSQTPSNKVTEKGKYVELRCDPISGHTALYWYRQSLGQGPEFLIYFQGTGAADDSGLPNDRFFAVRPEGSVSTLKIQRTERGDSAVYLCASSLMSQGTDTQYFGPGTRLTVL.

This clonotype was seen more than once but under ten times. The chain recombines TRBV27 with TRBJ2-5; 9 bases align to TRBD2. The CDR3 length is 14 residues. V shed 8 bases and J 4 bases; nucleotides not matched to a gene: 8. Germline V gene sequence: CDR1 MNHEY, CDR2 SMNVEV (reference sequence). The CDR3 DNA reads TGTGCCAGCCGCCCGGGACTAGCTGTAGAGACCCAGTACTTC. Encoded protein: CASRPGLAVETQYF.

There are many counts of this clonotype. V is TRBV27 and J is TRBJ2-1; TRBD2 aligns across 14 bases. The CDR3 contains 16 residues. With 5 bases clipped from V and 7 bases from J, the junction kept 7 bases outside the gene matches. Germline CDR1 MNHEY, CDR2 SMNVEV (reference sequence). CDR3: CASSRVGTSGRNEQFF. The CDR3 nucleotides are TGTGCCAGCAGTCGCGTGGGGACTAGCGGGAGAAATGAGCAGTTCTTC.

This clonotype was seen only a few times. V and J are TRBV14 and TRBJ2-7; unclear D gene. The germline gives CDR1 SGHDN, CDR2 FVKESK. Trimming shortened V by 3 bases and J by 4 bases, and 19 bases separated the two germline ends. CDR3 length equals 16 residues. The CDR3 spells CASSQSFAGQKYEQYF. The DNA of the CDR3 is TGTGCCAGCAGCCAGTCCTTCGCAGGCCAAAAATACGAGCAGTACTTC.

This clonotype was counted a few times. The CDR3, as DNA: TGCAGTGCTCACAGAAGTAGCGGGAGGTCCGCAGATACGCAGTATTTT. It translates to CSAHRSSGRSADTQYF. The J gene is TRBJ2-3, the V gene TRBV20-1; 10 nucleotides agree with TRBD2. CDR1 DFQATT and CDR2 SNEGSKA come from the germline V gene (reference sequence). The CDR3 consists of 16 residues. Trimming cost V 5 bases and J 4 bases; bases outside gene matches: 12.

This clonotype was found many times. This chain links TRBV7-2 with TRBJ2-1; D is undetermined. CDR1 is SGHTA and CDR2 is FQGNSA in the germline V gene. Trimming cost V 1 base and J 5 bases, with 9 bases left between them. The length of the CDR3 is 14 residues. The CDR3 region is CASSLGATHNEQFF. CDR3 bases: TGTGCCAGCAGCTTAGGGGCTACGCACAATGAGCAGTTCTTC.

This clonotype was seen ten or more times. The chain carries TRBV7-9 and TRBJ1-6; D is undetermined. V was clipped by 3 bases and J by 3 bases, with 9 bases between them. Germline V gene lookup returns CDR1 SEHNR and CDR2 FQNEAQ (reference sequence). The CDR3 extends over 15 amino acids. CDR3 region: CASSLAGYYNSPLHF. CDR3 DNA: TGTGCCAGCAGCTTGGCCGGGTACTATAATTCACCCCTCCACTTT.

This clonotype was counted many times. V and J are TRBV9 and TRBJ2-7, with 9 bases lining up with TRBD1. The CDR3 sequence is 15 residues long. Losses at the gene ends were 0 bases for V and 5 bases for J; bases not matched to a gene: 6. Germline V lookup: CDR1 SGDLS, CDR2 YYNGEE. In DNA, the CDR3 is TGTGCCAGCAGCGTAGGAGGGACAGGGCTTCACGAGCAGTACTTC. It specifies CASSVGGTGLHEQYF.

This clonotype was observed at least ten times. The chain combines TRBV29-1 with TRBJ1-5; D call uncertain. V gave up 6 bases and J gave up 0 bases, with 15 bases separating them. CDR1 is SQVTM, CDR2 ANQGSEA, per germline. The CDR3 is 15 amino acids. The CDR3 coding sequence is TGCAGCGTGGCCGTGACGGACCATAGCAATCAGCCCCAGCATTTT. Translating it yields CSVAVTDHSNQPQHF.

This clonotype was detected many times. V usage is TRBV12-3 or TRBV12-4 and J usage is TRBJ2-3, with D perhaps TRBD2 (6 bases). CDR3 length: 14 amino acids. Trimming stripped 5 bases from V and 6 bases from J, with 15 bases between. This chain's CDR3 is CASSPRGTRDTQYF. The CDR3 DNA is TGTGCCAGCAGTCCCCGCGGGACTCGTGATACGCAGTATTTT.

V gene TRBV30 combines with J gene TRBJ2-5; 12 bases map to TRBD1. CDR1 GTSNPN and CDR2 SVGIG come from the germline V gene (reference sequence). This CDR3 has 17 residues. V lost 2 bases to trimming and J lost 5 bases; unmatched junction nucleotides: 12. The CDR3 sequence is CAWSYFRDRGHFETQYF. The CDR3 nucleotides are TGTGCCTGGAGTTACTTCCGGGACAGGGGGCATTTTGAGACCCAGTACTTC.